This TCR beta chain was profiled in a study of blood T cell repertoires in COVID-19. In germline, CDR1 is KGHSH, CDR2 LQKENI. The CDR3 spans 12 residues. Trimming stripped 8 bases from V and 5 bases from J, with 13 bases between. Per the original methods: Reference gene primers were amplified, and this amplification served to estimate nucleated cell counts. Some clones are missing from TCRdb's copy, which holds only in-frame ones; the method was immunoSEQ multiplex PCR. D and trimming were read from the DNA, whereas the V and J calls and clone size are those reported in that table. This table holds under 200,000 clones, approximately 84% found once. Enrollment of patients from Seattle took place during active infection, with longitudinal follow-up.

The chain combines TRBV18 with TRBJ2-7; D is possibly TRBD1 (5 bases). The clonotype originates from a woman of 80 years or more with COVID-19, enrolled during active disease. Input material: peripheral blood. In DNA form, the CDR3 reads TGTGCCAGCAGCACAGGAAACAACGAGCAGTACTTC. Translation: CASSTGNNEQYF.